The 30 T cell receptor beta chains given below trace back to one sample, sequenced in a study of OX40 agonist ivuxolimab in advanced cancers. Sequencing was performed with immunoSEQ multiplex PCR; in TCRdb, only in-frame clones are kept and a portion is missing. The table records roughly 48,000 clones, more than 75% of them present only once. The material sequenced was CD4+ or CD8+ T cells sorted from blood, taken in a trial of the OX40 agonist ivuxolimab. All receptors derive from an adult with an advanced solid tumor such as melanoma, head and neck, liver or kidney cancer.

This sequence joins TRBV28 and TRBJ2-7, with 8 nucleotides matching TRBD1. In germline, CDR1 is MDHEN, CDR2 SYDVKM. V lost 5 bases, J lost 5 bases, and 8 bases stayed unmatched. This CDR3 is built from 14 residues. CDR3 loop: CASSPDRDRHEQYF. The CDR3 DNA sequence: TGTGCCAGCAGTCCGGACAGGGATCGTCACGAGCAGTACTTC.

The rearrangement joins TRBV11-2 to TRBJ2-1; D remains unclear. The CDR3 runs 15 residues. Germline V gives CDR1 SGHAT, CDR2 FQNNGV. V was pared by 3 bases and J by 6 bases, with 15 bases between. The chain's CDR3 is CASSLGPAGFNEQFF. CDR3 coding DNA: TGTGCCAGCAGCTTGGGCCCAGCCGGGTTCAATGAGCAGTTCTTC.

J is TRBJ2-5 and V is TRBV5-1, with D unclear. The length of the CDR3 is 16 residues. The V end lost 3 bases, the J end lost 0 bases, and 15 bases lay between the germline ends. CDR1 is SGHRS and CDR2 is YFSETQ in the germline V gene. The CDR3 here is CASSSGAPLYQETQYF. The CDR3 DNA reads TGCGCCAGCAGCTCTGGTGCACCCCTTTACCAAGAGACCCAGTACTTC. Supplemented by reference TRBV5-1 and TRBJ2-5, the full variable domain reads KAGVTQTPRYLIKTRGQQVTLSCSPISGHRSVSWYQQTPGQGLQFLFEYFSETQRNKGNFPGRFSGRQFSNSRSEMNVSTLELGDSALYLCASSSGAPLYQETQYFGPGTRLLVL.

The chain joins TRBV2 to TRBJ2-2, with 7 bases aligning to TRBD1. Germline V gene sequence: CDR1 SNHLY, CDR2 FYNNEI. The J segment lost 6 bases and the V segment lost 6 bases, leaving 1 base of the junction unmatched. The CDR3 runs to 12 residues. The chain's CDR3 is CASRTGPGELFF. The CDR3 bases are TGTGCCAGCAGGACAGGGCCCGGGGAGCTGTTTTTT.

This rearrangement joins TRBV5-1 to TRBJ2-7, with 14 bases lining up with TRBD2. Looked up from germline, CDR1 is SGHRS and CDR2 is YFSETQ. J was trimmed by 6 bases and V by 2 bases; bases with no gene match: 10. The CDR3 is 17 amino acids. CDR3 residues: CASSLSGTSGSRSEQYF. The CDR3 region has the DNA TGCGCCAGCAGCTTAAGTGGGACTAGCGGGAGTCGATCCGAGCAGTACTTC.

The CDR3 is CATSTGLAGGNEQFF. DNA of the CDR3: TGTGCCACCAGCACAGGACTAGCGGGAGGTAATGAGCAGTTCTTC. V and J are TRBV15 and TRBJ2-1; 14 positions match TRBD2. After removal of 4 bases from V and 7 bases from J, the junction contained 3 bases not matched to a gene. Germline V gene lookup returns CDR1 LNHNV and CDR2 YYDKDF (reference sequence). The CDR3 consists of 15 residues.

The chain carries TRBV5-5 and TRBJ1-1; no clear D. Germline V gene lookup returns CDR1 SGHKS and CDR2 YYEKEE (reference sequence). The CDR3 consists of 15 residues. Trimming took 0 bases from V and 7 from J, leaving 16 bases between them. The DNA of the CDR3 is TGTGCCAGCAGCTTGGTAGCGGGTGGAACGGGTGAAGCTTTCTTT. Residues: CASSLVAGGTGEAFF.

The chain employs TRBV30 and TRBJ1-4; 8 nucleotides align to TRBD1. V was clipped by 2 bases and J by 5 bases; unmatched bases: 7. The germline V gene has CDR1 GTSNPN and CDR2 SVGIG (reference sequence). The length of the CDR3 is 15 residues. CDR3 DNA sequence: TGTGCCTGGAGTACAGGGGGAGGTGGAAATGAAAAACTGTTTTTT. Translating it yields CAWSTGGGGNEKLFF.

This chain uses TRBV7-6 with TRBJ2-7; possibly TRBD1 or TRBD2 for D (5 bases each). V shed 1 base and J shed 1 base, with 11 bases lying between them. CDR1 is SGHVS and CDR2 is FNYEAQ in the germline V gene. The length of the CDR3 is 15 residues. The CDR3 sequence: CASSLVSGPSYEQYF. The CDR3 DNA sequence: TGTGCCAGCAGCTTAGTTTCGGGACCTTCCTACGAGCAGTACTTC.

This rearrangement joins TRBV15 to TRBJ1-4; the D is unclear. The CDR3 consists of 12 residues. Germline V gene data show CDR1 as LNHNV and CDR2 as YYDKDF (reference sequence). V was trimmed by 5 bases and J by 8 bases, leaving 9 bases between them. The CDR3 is CATSRRGEKLFF. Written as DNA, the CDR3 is TGTGCCACCAGCCGGCGAGGGGAAAAACTGTTTTTT.

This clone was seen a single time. CDR3 nucleotides: TGTGCCAGCTCACCACCGGGTCCCGAGACCCAGTACTTC. Its translation: CASSPPGPETQYF. V usage is TRBV18 and J usage is TRBJ2-5, with D unresolved. Trimming removed 0 bases from V and 5 bases from J, with 7 bases in between. The germline CDR1 and CDR2 sequences are KGHSH and LQKENI. The CDR3 sequence is 13 residues long.

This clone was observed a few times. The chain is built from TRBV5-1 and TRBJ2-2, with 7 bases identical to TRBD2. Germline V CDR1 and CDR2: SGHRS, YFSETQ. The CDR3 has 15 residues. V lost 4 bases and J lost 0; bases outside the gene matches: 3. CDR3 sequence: CASSRGLANTGELFF. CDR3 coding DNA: TGCGCCAGCAGCCGTGGACTAGCGAACACCGGGGAGCTGTTTTTT.

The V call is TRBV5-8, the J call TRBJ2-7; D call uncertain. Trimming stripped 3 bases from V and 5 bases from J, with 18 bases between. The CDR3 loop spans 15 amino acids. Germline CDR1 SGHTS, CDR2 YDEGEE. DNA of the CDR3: TGTGCCAGCAGCTCCGTAGCTAGACTGGGCAACGAGCAGTACTTC. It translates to CASSSVARLGNEQYF. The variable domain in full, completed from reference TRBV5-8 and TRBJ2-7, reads EAGVTQSPTHLIKTRGQQATLRCSPISGHTSVYWYQQALGLGLQFLLWYDEGEERNRGNFPPRFSGRQFPNYSSELNVNALELEDSALYLCASSSVARLGNEQYFGPGTRLTVT.

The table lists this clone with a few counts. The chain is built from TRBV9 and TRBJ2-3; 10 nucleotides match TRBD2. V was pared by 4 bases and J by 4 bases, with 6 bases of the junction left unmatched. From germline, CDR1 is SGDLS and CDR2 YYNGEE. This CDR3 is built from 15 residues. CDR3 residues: CASSPIGTSADTQYF. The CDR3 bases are TGTGCCAGCAGCCCAATTGGGACTAGCGCAGATACGCAGTATTTT.

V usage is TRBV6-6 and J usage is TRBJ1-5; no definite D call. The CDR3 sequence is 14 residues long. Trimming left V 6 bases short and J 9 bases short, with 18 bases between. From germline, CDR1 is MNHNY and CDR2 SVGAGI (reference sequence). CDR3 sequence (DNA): TGTGCCAGCAGAAGGACGGGCGGTTCGGGGCCCCAGCATTTT. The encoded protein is CASRRTGGSGPQHF.

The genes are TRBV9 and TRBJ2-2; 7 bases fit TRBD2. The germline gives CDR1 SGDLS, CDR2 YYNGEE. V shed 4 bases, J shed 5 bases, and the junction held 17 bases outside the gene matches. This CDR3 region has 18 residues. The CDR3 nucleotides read TGTGCCAGCAGCCCGGGCGGGACTACGTCTTGGGATACCGGGGAGCTGTTTTTT. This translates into CASSPGGTTSWDTGELFF.

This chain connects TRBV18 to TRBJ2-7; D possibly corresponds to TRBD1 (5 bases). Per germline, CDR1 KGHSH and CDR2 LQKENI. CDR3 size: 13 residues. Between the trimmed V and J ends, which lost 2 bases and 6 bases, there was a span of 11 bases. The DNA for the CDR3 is TGTGCCAGCTCACCAGGGGCTCAGGGCGAGCAGTACTTC. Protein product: CASSPGAQGEQYF.

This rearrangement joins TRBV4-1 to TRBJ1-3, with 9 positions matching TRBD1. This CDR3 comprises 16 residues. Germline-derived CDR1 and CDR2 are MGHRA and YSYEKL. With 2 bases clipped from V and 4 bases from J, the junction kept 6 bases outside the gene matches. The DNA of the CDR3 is TGCGCCAGCAGCCAATTCGACAGGGGGATAGGAAACACCATATATTTT. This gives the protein CASSQFDRGIGNTIYF.

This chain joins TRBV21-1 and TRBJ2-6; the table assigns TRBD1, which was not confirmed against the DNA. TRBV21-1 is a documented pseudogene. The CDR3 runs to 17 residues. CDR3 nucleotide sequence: TGTGCCAGCAGCAAAAGTTGGGGGCCTCGGGGGGCCAACGTCCTGACTTTC. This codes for CASSKSWGPRGANVLTF.

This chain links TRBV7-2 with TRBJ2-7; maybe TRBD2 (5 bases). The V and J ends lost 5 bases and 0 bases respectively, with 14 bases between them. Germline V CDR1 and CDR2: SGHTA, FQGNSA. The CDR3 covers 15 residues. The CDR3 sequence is CASSPAADFSYEQYF. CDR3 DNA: TGTGCCAGCAGCCCGGCAGCGGATTTCTCCTACGAGCAGTACTTC.

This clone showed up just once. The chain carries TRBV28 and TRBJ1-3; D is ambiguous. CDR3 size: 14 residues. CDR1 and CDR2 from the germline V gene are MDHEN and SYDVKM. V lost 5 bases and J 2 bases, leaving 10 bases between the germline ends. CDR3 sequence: CASSDLRTGNTIYF. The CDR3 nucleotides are TGTGCCAGCAGTGACCTTCGGACTGGAAACACCATATATTTT.

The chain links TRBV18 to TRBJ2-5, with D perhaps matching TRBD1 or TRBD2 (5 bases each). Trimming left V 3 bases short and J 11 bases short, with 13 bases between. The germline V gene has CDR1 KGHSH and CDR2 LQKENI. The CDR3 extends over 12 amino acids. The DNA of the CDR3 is TGTGCCAGCTCACCGCTTGTGGGGGAGCAGTACTTC. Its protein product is CASSPLVGEQYF.

This chain's CDR3 is CASSSASDTQYF. The CDR3 DNA reads as TGTGCCAGCAGTTCTGCCTCCGATACGCAGTATTTT. The rearrangement links TRBV5-4 to TRBJ2-3; D is undetermined. This CDR3 spans 12 amino acids. Germline CDR1 SGHNT, CDR2 YYREEE (reference sequence). The ends were cut back, 5 bases at V and 6 bases at J, with 10 bases in the middle.

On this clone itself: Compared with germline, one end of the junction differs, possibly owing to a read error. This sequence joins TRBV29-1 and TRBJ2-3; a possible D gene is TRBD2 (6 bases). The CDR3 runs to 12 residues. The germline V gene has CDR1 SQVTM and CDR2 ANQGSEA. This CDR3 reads CSVEAGEDTQYF. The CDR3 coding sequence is TGCAGCGTGGAAGCGGGTGAAGATACGCAGTATTTT.

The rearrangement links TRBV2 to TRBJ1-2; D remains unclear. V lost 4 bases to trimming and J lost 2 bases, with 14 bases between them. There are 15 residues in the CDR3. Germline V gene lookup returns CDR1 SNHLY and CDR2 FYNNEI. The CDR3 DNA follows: TGTGCCAGCAGTGGTGGCCCCGGCCTCAACTATGGCTACACCTTC. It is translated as CASSGGPGLNYGYTF. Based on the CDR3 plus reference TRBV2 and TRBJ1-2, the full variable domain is EPEVTQTPSHQVTQMGQEVILRCVPISNHLYFYWYRQILGQKVEFLVSFYNNEISEKSEIFDDQFSVERPDGSNFTLKIRSTKLEDSAMYFCASSGGPGLNYGYTFGSGTRLTVV.

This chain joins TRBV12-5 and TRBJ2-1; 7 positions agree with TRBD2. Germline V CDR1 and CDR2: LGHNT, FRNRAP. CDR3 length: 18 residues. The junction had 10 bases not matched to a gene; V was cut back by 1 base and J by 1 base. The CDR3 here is CASGLALTTSISYNEQFF. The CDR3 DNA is TGTGCTAGTGGTTTGGCACTCACGACTAGCATATCCTACAATGAGCAGTTCTTC.

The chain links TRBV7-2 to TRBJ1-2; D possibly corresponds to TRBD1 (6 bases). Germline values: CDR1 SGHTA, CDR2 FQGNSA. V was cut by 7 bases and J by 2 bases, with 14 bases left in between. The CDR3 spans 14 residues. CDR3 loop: CASTNRVSNYGYTF. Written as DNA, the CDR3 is TGTGCCAGCACCAACAGGGTGTCGAACTATGGCTACACCTTC.

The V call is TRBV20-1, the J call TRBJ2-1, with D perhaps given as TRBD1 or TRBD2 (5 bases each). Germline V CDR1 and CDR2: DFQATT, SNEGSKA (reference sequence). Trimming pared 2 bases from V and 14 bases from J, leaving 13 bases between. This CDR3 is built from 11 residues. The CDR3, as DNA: TGCAGTGCTAGAATTGGGGACCGGGAGTTCTTC. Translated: CSARIGDREFF.

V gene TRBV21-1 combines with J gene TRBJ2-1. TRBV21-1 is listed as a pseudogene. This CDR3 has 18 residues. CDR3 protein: CASVPRKGFLSSYNEQFF. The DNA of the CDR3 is TGTGCCAGCGTTCCGAGAAAGGGATTCCTTAGCTCCTACAATGAGCAGTTCTTC.

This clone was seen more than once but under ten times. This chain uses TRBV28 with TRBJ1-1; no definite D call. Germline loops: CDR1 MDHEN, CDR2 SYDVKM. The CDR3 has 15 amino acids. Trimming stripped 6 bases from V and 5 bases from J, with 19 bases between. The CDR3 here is CASRPGRLRWTEAFF. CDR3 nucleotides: TGTGCCAGCAGACCAGGTCGGCTCCGTTGGACTGAAGCTTTCTTT. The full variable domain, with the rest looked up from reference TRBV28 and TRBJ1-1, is DVKVTQSSRYLVKRTGEKVFLECVQDMDHENMFWYRQDPGLGLRLIYFSYDVKMKEKGDIPEGYSVSREKKERFSLILESASTNQTSMYLCASRPGRLRWTEAFFGQGTRLTVV.